A selection of T cell receptor beta chains follows, all from one sample in a study of T cell responses to AZD1222 COVID-19 vaccine. The table came from immunoSEQ multiplex PCR; TCRdb's copy has only in-frame clones and leaves some out. The sample lists about 130,000 clones, 70% to 90% occurring once. Here the sequenced sample was peripheral blood, taken on day 0 of AZD1222 vaccination. Receptors originate from an adult in good health. The CDR3 runs from the conserved cysteine through the conserved F or W. Fields, in order: clone size, J gene, V gene, D gene, CDR3 DNA, CDR3 protein. D genes are given only for firm matches. The listing skips clone size in some rows; elsewhere it reads once, few, many or a size class.

abundance: -
j_gene: TRBJ1-1
v_gene: TRBV18
d_gene: TRBD1
CDR3nt: TGTGCCAGCTCACCGGGACAGGGTAAAGAAGCTTTCTTT
CDR3aa: CASSPGQGKEAFF

abundance: once
j_gene: TRBJ2-7
v_gene: TRBV28
d_gene: -
CDR3nt: TGTGCCAGCAGTTTTCCACCCGGGGGCTTCTCCTACGAGCAGTACTTC
CDR3aa: CASSFPPGGFSYEQYF

abundance: -
j_gene: TRBJ1-5
v_gene: TRBV19
d_gene: TRBD1
CDR3nt: TGTGCCAGTCCGGGACAGGGATCAGGACAGCCCCAGCATTTT
CDR3aa: CASPGQGSGQPQHF

abundance: -
j_gene: TRBJ1-4
v_gene: TRBV30
d_gene: -
CDR3nt: TGTGCCTGGAGTGTGCAGGGTGAAAAACTGTTTTTT
CDR3aa: CAWSVQGEKLFF

abundance: -
j_gene: TRBJ1-5
v_gene: TRBV7-9
d_gene: -
CDR3nt: TGTGCCAGCAGCTCCGCAGGGGATGGGCAGCCCCAGCATTTT
CDR3aa: CASSSAGDGQPQHF

abundance: -
j_gene: TRBJ2-1
v_gene: TRBV30
d_gene: TRBD2
CDR3nt: TGTGCCTGGAGACGACCGGGACTACCTTACAATGAGCAGTTCTTC
CDR3aa: CAWRRPGLPYNEQFF

abundance: -
j_gene: TRBJ2-5
v_gene: TRBV30
d_gene: TRBD2
CDR3nt: TGTGCCTGGAGTCTAGCGGGAGGAGAGACCCAGTACTTC
CDR3aa: CAWSLAGGETQYF

abundance: -
j_gene: TRBJ1-6
v_gene: TRBV11-2
d_gene: -
CDR3nt: TGTGCCAGCAGCTTATCTGGTAATTCACCCCTCCACTTT
CDR3aa: CASSLSGNSPLHF

abundance: -
j_gene: TRBJ1-4
v_gene: TRBV5-5
d_gene: -
CDR3nt: TGTGCCAGCAGGCCCCAGGCAACTAATGAAAAACTGTTTTTT
CDR3aa: CASRPQATNEKLFF

abundance: -
j_gene: TRBJ2-3
v_gene: TRBV12-5
d_gene: -
CDR3nt: TGTGCTAGTGGTTTGGTACTCTTGGCTAGCACAGATACGCAGTATTTT
CDR3aa: CASGLVLLASTDTQYF

abundance: -
j_gene: TRBJ1-3
v_gene: TRBV19
d_gene: -
CDR3nt: TGTGCCCCCAGATGGGGGGGCGGGAAAAACTCTGGAAACACCATATATTTT
CDR3aa: CAPRWGGGKNSGNTIYF

abundance: -
j_gene: TRBJ2-3
v_gene: TRBV5-1
d_gene: TRBD2
CDR3nt: TGCGCCAGCAGCTTGCTAGCGGGGGGGTCAGATACGCAGTATTTT
CDR3aa: CASSLLAGGSDTQYF

abundance: few
j_gene: TRBJ2-1
v_gene: TRBV3-1/TRBV3-2
d_gene: -
CDR3nt: TGTGCCAGCAGCCAGACCGACAGTTACAATGAGCAGTTCTTC
CDR3aa: CASSQTDSYNEQFF

abundance: -
j_gene: TRBJ2-6
v_gene: TRBV30
d_gene: TRBD2
CDR3nt: TGTGCCTGGAATCCTAGCGGGAGTTCCCGAAATTTTAGGTCTGGGGCCAACGTCCTGACTTTC
CDR3aa: CAWNPSGSSRNFRSGANVLTF

abundance: few
j_gene: TRBJ2-7
v_gene: TRBV27
d_gene: TRBD1
CDR3nt: TGTGCCAGCACCAAGGGACAGGGGTATTCCTACGAGCAGTACTTC
CDR3aa: CASTKGQGYSYEQYF

abundance: -
j_gene: TRBJ1-6
v_gene: TRBV3-1/TRBV3-2
d_gene: -
CDR3nt: TGTGCCAGCAGCCCTATGTATACCGGGACGTCTCAAATCCACTTT
CDR3aa: CASSPMYTGTSQIHF

abundance: -
j_gene: TRBJ2-1
v_gene: TRBV5-6
d_gene: -
CDR3nt: TGTGCCAGCAGCCGCAACAGGGTCGCCTACAATGAGCAGTTCTTC
CDR3aa: CASSRNRVAYNEQFF

abundance: -
j_gene: TRBJ2-2
v_gene: TRBV7-3
d_gene: -
CDR3nt: TGTGCCAGCAGCCCTACTGGCGGAGCAGGGACCGGGGAGCTGTTTTTT
CDR3aa: CASSPTGGAGTGELFF

abundance: -
j_gene: TRBJ2-7
v_gene: TRBV7-8
d_gene: TRBD2
CDR3nt: TGTGCCAGCAGCCCCCCGGGACTAGCGGGAGGAGAAGAGCAGTACTTC
CDR3aa: CASSPPGLAGGEEQYF

abundance: -
j_gene: TRBJ1-1
v_gene: TRBV18
d_gene: -
CDR3nt: TGTGCCAGCTCACCACGACGGACAGCGCGTTATGAAGCTTTCTTT
CDR3aa: CASSPRRTARYEAFF

abundance: -
j_gene: TRBJ2-1
v_gene: TRBV5-8
d_gene: -
CDR3nt: TGTGCCAGCAGCGCGGGCCCAGGGGCGGGCTCCTACAATGAGCAGTTCTTC
CDR3aa: CASSAGPGAGSYNEQFF

abundance: -
j_gene: TRBJ1-1
v_gene: TRBV3-1/TRBV3-2
d_gene: -
CDR3nt: TGTGCCAGCAGCCAACTTGGACATTCTCCTGAAGCTTTCTTT
CDR3aa: CASSQLGHSPEAFF

abundance: -
j_gene: TRBJ1-1
v_gene: TRBV18
d_gene: -
CDR3nt: TGTGCTAGCTCACCGGGCGGGGACACTGAAGCTTTCTTT
CDR3aa: CASSPGGDTEAFF

abundance: -
j_gene: TRBJ2-7
v_gene: TRBV9
d_gene: TRBD2
CDR3nt: TGTGCCAGCAGCGTAGATCCCCAGGGACTAGCGGGCGGCGAGCAGTACTTC
CDR3aa: CASSVDPQGLAGGEQYF

abundance: -
j_gene: TRBJ1-3
v_gene: TRBV6-5
d_gene: -
CDR3nt: TGTGCCAGCCGAGGGGGGCTCGGAAACACCATATATTTT
CDR3aa: CASRGGLGNTIYF

abundance: -
j_gene: TRBJ1-2
v_gene: TRBV5-1
d_gene: TRBD1
CDR3nt: TGCGCCAGCAGCTTGGGGACAGGGGCTAACTATGGCTACACCTTC
CDR3aa: CASSLGTGANYGYTF

abundance: -
j_gene: TRBJ1-2
v_gene: TRBV10-3
d_gene: -
CDR3nt: TGTGCCATCAGTGAGTCCGGGCAGCACTATGGCTACACCTTC
CDR3aa: CAISESGQHYGYTF

abundance: -
j_gene: TRBJ1-2
v_gene: TRBV28
d_gene: -
CDR3nt: TGTGCCAGCAGTCCTCCGGGCACGGCAGTTTATGGCTACACCTTC
CDR3aa: CASSPPGTAVYGYTF

abundance: -
j_gene: TRBJ1-4
v_gene: TRBV28
d_gene: -
CDR3nt: TGTGCCAGCAGTTTTGCGTCCGATGAAAAACTGTTTTTT
CDR3aa: CASSFASDEKLFF

abundance: -
j_gene: TRBJ1-2
v_gene: TRBV25-1
d_gene: TRBD1
CDR3nt: TGTGCCAGCGAGCGACAGGGATATGGCTACACCTTC
CDR3aa: CASERQGYGYTF

abundance: -
j_gene: TRBJ2-7
v_gene: TRBV11-2
d_gene: -
CDR3nt: TGTGCCAGCGCTAACAATCGGATCTCCTACGAGCAGTACTTC
CDR3aa: CASANNRISYEQYF

abundance: -
j_gene: TRBJ2-3
v_gene: TRBV29-1
d_gene: -
CDR3nt: TGCAGCGTTGTTTGGGCCCTCAGAACGCAGTATTTT
CDR3aa: CSVVWALRTQYF

abundance: -
j_gene: TRBJ1-2
v_gene: TRBV28
d_gene: -
CDR3nt: TGTGCCAGCTCCGTTAACTATGGCTACACCTTC
CDR3aa: CASSVNYGYTF

abundance: -
j_gene: TRBJ1-2
v_gene: TRBV6-5
d_gene: -
CDR3nt: TGTGCCAGCAGTTGGTACGGGACTAACTATGGCTACACCTTC
CDR3aa: CASSWYGTNYGYTF

abundance: -
j_gene: TRBJ1-5
v_gene: TRBV6-2/TRBV6-3
d_gene: TRBD1
CDR3nt: TGTGCCAGCAGTTCCCCGACACAGGGGGCTAACAATCAGCCCCAGCATTTT
CDR3aa: CASSSPTQGANNQPQHF

abundance: -
j_gene: TRBJ2-5
v_gene: TRBV5-6
d_gene: -
CDR3nt: TGTGCCAGCAGCTTAGGAAACCAAGAGACCCAGTACTTC
CDR3aa: CASSLGNQETQYF

abundance: -
j_gene: TRBJ2-7
v_gene: TRBV18
d_gene: TRBD2
CDR3nt: TGTGCCAGCTCACCTGGGACTAGCGCCTACGAGCAGTACTTC
CDR3aa: CASSPGTSAYEQYF

abundance: -
j_gene: TRBJ2-7
v_gene: TRBV7-9
d_gene: -
CDR3nt: TGTGCCAGCAGCTTTGTCCTCGGACCGGAGAAGTACTTC
CDR3aa: CASSFVLGPEKYF

abundance: once
j_gene: TRBJ2-2
v_gene: TRBV27
d_gene: TRBD1
CDR3nt: TGTGCCAGCAGTTGGAACAGGGGGCAGGAGGAGCTGTTTTTT
CDR3aa: CASSWNRGQEELFF

abundance: -
j_gene: TRBJ2-3
v_gene: TRBV5-4
d_gene: TRBD1
CDR3nt: TGTGCCAGCAGCCGGGACAGGGGGCCCACCACAGATACGCAGTATTTT
CDR3aa: CASSRDRGPTTDTQYF

abundance: -
j_gene: TRBJ1-5
v_gene: TRBV7-2
d_gene: -
CDR3nt: TGTGCCAGCAGCCCCCGTAACGGTCAGCCCCAGCATTTT
CDR3aa: CASSPRNGQPQHF

abundance: -
j_gene: TRBJ1-6
v_gene: TRBV2
d_gene: -
CDR3nt: TGTGCCAGTAATTCCGACAGGCGTAATTCACCCCTCCACTTT
CDR3aa: CASNSDRRNSPLHF

abundance: -
j_gene: TRBJ2-3
v_gene: TRBV24-1
d_gene: TRBD1
CDR3nt: TGTGCCACCAGTGACCCTCACCGGACAGGGGGAAGCACAGATACGCAGTATTTT
CDR3aa: CATSDPHRTGGSTDTQYF

abundance: -
j_gene: TRBJ1-1
v_gene: TRBV2
d_gene: -
CDR3nt: TGTGCCAGCAGTGGGGGCGAGTACACTGAAGCTTTCTTT
CDR3aa: CASSGGEYTEAFF

abundance: -
j_gene: TRBJ2-2
v_gene: TRBV2
d_gene: -
CDR3nt: TGTGCCAGCAGTGCACAGGCCGCCCGGGGCACCGGGGAGCTGTTTTTT
CDR3aa: CASSAQAARGTGELFF

abundance: -
j_gene: TRBJ1-1
v_gene: TRBV9
d_gene: -
CDR3nt: TGTGCCAGCAGCGTCCTTTTAAACGTGAACACTGAAGCTTTCTTT
CDR3aa: CASSVLLNVNTEAFF

abundance: -
j_gene: TRBJ2-1
v_gene: TRBV7-2
d_gene: TRBD2
CDR3nt: TGTGCCAGCAGCTTTCTAGCGGGGTTTTGGTATGAGCAGTTCTTC
CDR3aa: CASSFLAGFWYEQFF

abundance: -
j_gene: TRBJ1-2
v_gene: TRBV30
d_gene: -
CDR3nt: TGTGCCTGGATCCCCCGGCCGGGGCAGCGAATCCTAAACTATGGCTACACCTTC
CDR3aa: CAWIPRPGQRILNYGYTF

abundance: once
j_gene: TRBJ1-1
v_gene: TRBV10-1
d_gene: -
CDR3nt: TGCGCCAGCGCAGGGCCGGGCACTGAAGCTTTCTTT
CDR3aa: CASAGPGTEAFF

abundance: -
j_gene: TRBJ1-2
v_gene: TRBV3-1/TRBV3-2
d_gene: -
CDR3nt: TGTGCCAGCAACGTAGGGGGTACGTATGGCTACACCTTC
CDR3aa: CASNVGGTYGYTF

abundance: -
j_gene: TRBJ1-1
v_gene: TRBV6-5
d_gene: -
CDR3nt: TGTGCCAGCAGCCTCCGGACGGGGAACACTGAAGCTTTCTTT
CDR3aa: CASSLRTGNTEAFF

abundance: -
j_gene: TRBJ2-7
v_gene: TRBV19
d_gene: TRBD1
CDR3nt: TGTGCCAGTAGTCCCCTCGGGACAGGGACGTACGAGCAGTACTTC
CDR3aa: CASSPLGTGTYEQYF

abundance: -
j_gene: TRBJ2-2
v_gene: TRBV15
d_gene: -
CDR3nt: TGTGCCACCAGCTTTGGGAGGCTCGGGGAGCTGTTTTTT
CDR3aa: CATSFGRLGELFF

abundance: -
j_gene: TRBJ2-2
v_gene: TRBV7-9
d_gene: -
CDR3nt: TGTGCCAGCAGCCCCAGGACCGGGGAGCTGTTTTTT
CDR3aa: CASSPRTGELFF

abundance: medium-sized
j_gene: TRBJ2-3
v_gene: TRBV28
d_gene: TRBD2
CDR3nt: TGTGCCAGCAGAAGCCCGACTAGCGGAAGCACAGATACGCAGTATTTT
CDR3aa: CASRSPTSGSTDTQYF

abundance: -
j_gene: TRBJ2-2
v_gene: TRBV5-1
d_gene: -
CDR3nt: TGCGCCAGCAGCAAGGATGCCCCCGTTGGCACCGGGGAGCTGTTTTTT
CDR3aa: CASSKDAPVGTGELFF

abundance: -
j_gene: TRBJ2-1
v_gene: TRBV19
d_gene: -
CDR3nt: TGTGCCAGTAGTATGGTCGGGAACCCCAATGAGCAGTTCTTC
CDR3aa: CASSMVGNPNEQFF

abundance: -
j_gene: TRBJ2-2
v_gene: TRBV3-1/TRBV3-2
d_gene: -
CDR3nt: TGTGCCAGCAGCCAAGCGGTGACGTTGAGAACCGGGGAGCTGTTTTTT
CDR3aa: CASSQAVTLRTGELFF

abundance: once
j_gene: TRBJ2-3
v_gene: TRBV19
d_gene: -
CDR3nt: TGTGCCAGTAGTATTAGTCAGGGGGGAGAAGATACGCAGTATTTT
CDR3aa: CASSISQGGEDTQYF